The 5 T cell receptor beta chains in this list originate from one sample, sequenced in a study of blood T cells in healthy people across ages. Then a second PCR, running roughly 7 to 11 cycles, was carried out with a sample-barcoded 5' primer and a J-beta primer mix. TCRdb processed the 5' RACE reads anew with MiXCR; each CDR3 protein has one entry. Of 1.5 million to 2 million distinct CDR3 sequences listed, 49% were seen once; the top ten hold over 2%. Specimen: blood. The receptors stem from a woman aged 35 to 49 in good health.

The chain links TRBV4-3 to TRBJ1-2; 8 bases match TRBD1. The CDR3 spans 15 residues. V was clipped by 5 bases and J by 4 bases; unmatched bases: 9. The germline CDR1 and CDR2 sequences are LGHNA and YSLEER. CDR3 nucleotides: TGCGCCAGCAGCTCGTGGACAGGGTTGTCCTATGGCTACACCTTC. This codes for CASSSWTGLSYGYTF.

In DNA, the CDR3 is TGTGCCAGCAGACGGCAACTAATAACCTACGAGCAGTACTTC. Its translation is CASRRQLITYEQYF. The chain joins TRBV27 to TRBJ2-7, with D unresolved. The CDR3 length is 14 residues. Trimming pared 6 bases from V and 2 bases from J, leaving 14 bases between. Germline assignment: CDR1 MNHEY and CDR2 SMNVEV (reference sequence).

The chain has TRBV4-3 and TRBJ1-2; tentative D call: TRBD1 (5 bases). CDR1 is LGHNA, CDR2 YSLEER, per germline. This CDR3 has 15 amino acids. V gave up 1 base and J gave up 4 bases, with 13 bases separating them. The CDR3 is CASSQVNDRLYGYTF. The CDR3 nucleotides read TGCGCCAGCAGCCAAGTTAACGACAGACTCTATGGCTACACCTTC.

V gene TRBV6-1 combines with J gene TRBJ2-3; 9 nucleotides align to TRBD1. Trimming removed 4 bases from V and 2 bases from J; junction bases left unmatched: 7. The CDR3 is made up of 16 amino acids. Germline assignment: CDR1 MNHNS and CDR2 SASEGT. The chain's CDR3 is CASSVKRDRVTDTQYF. As DNA, the CDR3 is TGTGCCAGCAGTGTTAAGAGGGACAGGGTCACAGATACGCAGTATTTT.

There are a few counts of this clonotype. The chain has TRBV12-3 or TRBV12-4 and TRBJ2-5, with TRBD2 matching 11 bases. The ends lost 3 bases at V and 4 bases at J; junction bases unmatched: 4. The CDR3 has 15 amino acids. CDR3 sequence reads: CASSFSSGGGETQYF. CDR3 nucleotides: TGTGCCAGCAGTTTTAGTAGCGGGGGGGGAGAGACCCAGTACTTC.